This T cell receptor beta chain was captured in a study of blood T cell repertoires in COVID-19. Study-wide background: Acute-phase and convalescent COVID-19 samples originated in the United States, Italy and Spain. Sample material is recorded as cDNA or gDNA derived from T cells, B-cell-depleted T cells, or PBMCs.

Germline CDR1 is SGDLS and CDR2 is YYNGEE. V dropped 0 bases and J dropped 4 bases, with 7 bases sitting between them. The CDR3 spans 13 residues. The table came from immunoSEQ multiplex PCR; TCRdb's copy has only in-frame clones and leaves some out. The sample consists of around 700,000 clones, approximately 90% of them appearing once. The chain has TRBV9 and TRBJ1-1; D gene unclear. Material: peripheral blood. The receptor was isolated from a woman aged 18-29 years with acute or convalescent COVID-19. Written as DNA, the CDR3 is TGTGCCAGCAGCGTAGTCGGTAGCACTGAAGCTTTCTTT. Protein: CASSVVGSTEAFF.